Following are 7 T cell receptor beta chains from one sample sequenced in a study of cytomegalovirus exposure and HLA in healthy donors (dated by TCRdb to 2016 to 2017). Libraries came from the immunoSEQ multiplex PCR assay. For the multiplex PCR, a mixture combining 60 forward primers for TCR Vbeta segments and 13 reverse primers for TCR Jbeta segments was used. The source is immuneACCESS, and TCRdb retained only in-frame sequences with V and J called. Part of the clones is not carried over; for the studies checked, unresolved V genes explain less than half of this, and the remainder is unexplained. The sample contains about 84,000 clones, 78% of them found a single time. Together, the top ten hold 2% to 3% of the sample. What was sequenced was PBMCs. The source is a male donor in good health and CMV-seropositive.

The V call is TRBV28, the J call TRBJ1-1, with 8 bases fitting TRBD1. Unmatched junction bases numbered 17, after V lost 8 bases and J lost 0 bases. The CDR3 is made up of 18 amino acids. The germline V gene encodes CDR1 MDHEN and CDR2 SYDVKM. For the CDR3, the DNA is TGTGCCAGCCGTGAGAGGGACAGGACAGGGTTTATGAACACTGAAGCTTTCTTT. Amino acid sequence: CASRERDRTGFMNTEAFF. Full variable domain (missing parts from reference TRBV28 and TRBJ1-1): DVKVTQSSRYLVKRTGEKVFLECVQDMDHENMFWYRQDPGLGLRLIYFSYDVKMKEKGDIPEGYSVSREKKERFSLILESASTNQTSMYLCASRERDRTGFMNTEAFFGQGTRLTVV.

The CDR3 sequence is CASSNLPQMNTEAFF. CDR3 coding DNA: TGTGCCAGCTCGAATCTCCCCCAGATGAACACTGAAGCTTTCTTT. The genes are TRBV18 and TRBJ1-1; D is undetermined. V was trimmed by 6 bases and J by 0 bases, leaving 14 bases between them. This CDR3 contains 15 residues. Germline lookup yields CDR1 KGHSH and CDR2 LQKENI.

This clone has just a few counts. The chain recombines TRBV7-9 with TRBJ2-5, with 11 bases lining up with TRBD1. The trim removed 5 bases at V and 5 bases at J, leaving 10 bases unmatched. The V gene's germline CDR1 is SEHNR and CDR2 FQNEAQ (reference sequence). The CDR3 has 16 amino acids. CDR3 in amino acids: CASSHPGQGAGETQYF. In DNA, the CDR3 is TGTGCCAGCAGCCATCCCGGACAGGGGGCCGGTGAGACCCAGTACTTC.

The rearrangement uses TRBV27 and TRBJ2-1; no firm D call. There are 17 residues in the CDR3. V was cut by 5 bases and J by 0 bases, with 17 bases left in between. Germline CDR1 and CDR2: MNHEY and SMNVEV (reference sequence). In DNA, the CDR3 is TGTGCCAGCAGTGACCTCCTTAGGCAGGCCTCCTACAATGAGCAGTTCTTC. Its protein product is CASSDLLRQASYNEQFF.

CDR3: CASSQVDSLNYGYTF. CDR3 nucleotides: TGCGCCAGCAGCCAAGTGGACAGCCTTAACTATGGCTACACCTTC. The V gene is TRBV4-1, the J gene TRBJ1-2; possible D gene TRBD1, 6 bases. V was cut by 1 base and J by 1 base, with 10 bases left in between. This CDR3 spans 15 amino acids. Germline assignment: CDR1 MGHRA and CDR2 YSYEKL.

This chain uses TRBV5-1 with TRBJ2-2; 10 bases are a match to TRBD2. The germline V gene has CDR1 SGHRS and CDR2 YFSETQ. The CDR3 is made up of 15 amino acids. J lost 9 bases, V lost 5 bases, and 10 bases had no gene match. The CDR3 DNA sequence: TGCGCCAGCAGGATCCTAGCGGGAGTTGGCCGGGAGCTGTTTTTT. As protein: CASRILAGVGRELFF.

This clone was counted a single time. This chain uses TRBV6-5 with TRBJ1-4, with D perhaps TRBD1 (5 bases). This CDR3 spans 15 amino acids. The V gene's germline CDR1 is MNHEY and CDR2 SVGAGI. V was trimmed by 0 bases and J by 11 bases, leaving 16 bases between them. In DNA form, the CDR3 reads TGTGCCAGCAGTTACTCGACCCCAGACAGAGAGAAACTGTTTTTT. It specifies CASSYSTPDREKLFF.